Shown below are 26 T cell receptor beta chains from a single sample sequenced in a study of regulatory T cells in long-lasting Graves disease. The time point denotes: persistent/refractory GD, antithyroid drugs over 5 years with positive TRAb. There was RNA extracted from PBMCs, and the TCR library was made from it. Combining iRepertoire HTBI primers with Arm-PCR of CDR3 regions, the authors built TCR beta libraries. TCRdb called the multiplex PCR reads again in MiXCR, with one record for every CDR3 protein. The table records 430,000 or so distinct CDR3 sequences, 21% of them present only once. Sequenced material: peripheral blood mononuclear cells (PBMCs), taken when the disease was refractory, from a patient treated with antithyroid drugs. These receptors all stem from a female donor with Graves disease.

This clonotype was found a few times. The V and J genes are TRBV5-6 and TRBJ2-7; 14 bases fit TRBD2. Looked up from germline, CDR1 is SGHDT and CDR2 is YYEEEE. Germline trimming cut 3 bases from V and 2 bases from J; bases unmatched to any gene: 4. CDR3 size: 16 residues. The CDR3 DNA is TGTGCCAGCAGCTGGGGACTAGCGGGAGACCCCTACGAGCAGTACTTC. This gives the protein CASSWGLAGDPYEQYF.

The V and J genes are TRBV5-1 and TRBJ2-7, with 8 nucleotides matching TRBD1. This CDR3 contains 13 residues. The V and J ends lost 4 bases and 3 bases, in that order; junction bases with no gene match: 3. In germline, CDR1 is SGHRS, CDR2 YFSETQ. CDR3: CASSQGTGYEQYF. In nucleotides, the CDR3 is TGCGCCAGCAGCCAAGGGACAGGCTACGAGCAGTACTTC.

This clonotype has more than one count but fewer than ten. The J gene is TRBJ2-5, the V gene TRBV3-1, with a weak D call TRBD2 (6 bases). The ends were cut back, 2 bases at V and 1 base at J, with 11 bases in the middle. Germline V gene sequence: CDR1 LGHDT, CDR2 YNNKEL (reference sequence). This CDR3 region has 15 residues. CDR3 sequence: CASSQQGGAQETQYF. Here the CDR3 DNA reads TGTGCCAGCAGCCAACAGGGAGGAGCCCAAGAGACCCAGTACTTC.

This clonotype was seen repeatedly, ten times or more. The rearrangement uses TRBV7-9 and TRBJ2-4, with TRBD1 matching over 9 bases. CDR1 is SEHNR and CDR2 is FQNEAQ in the germline V gene (reference sequence). The CDR3 extends over 16 amino acids. V was clipped by 4 bases and J by 7 bases; unmatched bases: 11. The CDR3: CASSSPQGAGMNIQYF. CDR3 DNA: TGTGCCAGCAGCTCACCACAGGGGGCGGGGATGAACATTCAGTACTTC.

This clonotype was counted at least ten times. The chain links TRBV6-1 to TRBJ1-1, with D tentatively TRBD1 (5 bases). V was cut by 9 bases and J by 4 bases, with 15 bases left in between. Per the germline V gene, CDR1 is MNHNS and CDR2 is SASEGT. The CDR3 totals 13 residues. The CDR3 sequence: CASYRDGGTEAFF. CDR3 DNA sequence: TGTGCCAGTTATAGGGACGGGGGCACTGAAGCTTTCTTT.

This clonotype was recorded many times. This chain joins TRBV6-1 and TRBJ2-7, with 7 bases fitting TRBD1. The CDR3 is 13 amino acids. V shed 6 bases, J shed 3 bases, and the junction held 5 bases outside the gene matches. Germline CDR1 reads MNHNS; CDR2 reads SASEGT. For the CDR3, the DNA is TGTGCCAGCAGGAACCGGGACAGCTACGAGCAGTACTTC. It encodes CASRNRDSYEQYF.

In this sample, this clonotype turned up a few times. The V gene is TRBV7-2, the J gene TRBJ1-5; a possible D gene is TRBD1 (5 bases). The CDR3 totals 14 residues. The germline V gene encodes CDR1 SGHTA and CDR2 FQGNSA. Trimming removed 1 base at V and 7 bases at J, with 11 bases between. CDR3 protein: CASSLGPRGQPQHF. The CDR3 DNA reads TGTGCCAGCAGCTTAGGGCCGAGGGGCCAGCCCCAGCATTTT. Full variable domain (missing parts from reference TRBV7-2 and TRBJ1-5): GAGVSQSPSNKVTEKGKDVELRCDPISGHTALYWYRQSLGQGLEFLIYFQGNSAPDKSGLPSDRFSAERTGGSVSTLTIQRTQQEDSAVYLCASSLGPRGQPQHFGDGTRLSIL.

Many counts were recorded for this clonotype. The chain carries TRBV28 and TRBJ2-7, with 9 bases aligning to TRBD1. Germline V lookup: CDR1 MDHEN, CDR2 SYDVKM. V was pared by 5 bases and J by 4 bases, with 9 bases of the junction left unmatched. The CDR3 is 15 amino acids. In nucleotides, the CDR3 is TGTGCCAGCAGTACCCCCGGGACAGGGTTGTACGAGCAGTACTTC. This codes for CASSTPGTGLYEQYF.

The gene calls are TRBV7-9 and TRBJ1-1; 11 bases are shared with TRBD1. Germline V gene data show CDR1 as SEHNR and CDR2 as FQNEAQ (reference sequence). CDR3 length: 13 amino acids. The V segment lost 4 bases and the J segment 8 bases; nucleotides outside the gene matches: 3. The CDR3 bases are TGTGCCAGCAGCTGGGACAGGGGGGGGGAAGCTTTCTTT. Amino acids: CASSWDRGGEAFF.

The table lists this clonotype with a few counts. The V gene is TRBV5-6, the J gene TRBJ2-2, with D possibly matching TRBD2 (5 bases). The CDR3 has 16 amino acids. Germline lookup yields CDR1 SGHDT and CDR2 YYEEEE. V was pared by 0 bases and J by 4 bases, with 13 bases between. CDR3 bases: TGTGCCAGCAGCTTGGCCAGTAGTGGGAGCACCGGGGAGCTGTTTTTT. Its protein is CASSLASSGSTGELFF.

The table lists this clonotype with a few counts. The V call is TRBV9, the J call TRBJ1-4, with D perhaps TRBD1 (5 bases). This CDR3 comprises 15 residues. V lost 4 bases and J 6 bases, leaving 16 bases between the germline ends. Germline V gene data show CDR1 as SGDLS and CDR2 as YYNGEE. Written as DNA, the CDR3 is TGTGCCAGCAGCTTTAACGTGGGGCTGGATGAAAAACTGTTTTTT. As protein: CASSFNVGLDEKLFF.

Many counts were recorded for this clonotype. The chain employs TRBV27 and TRBJ1-4; D ambiguous. Germline V CDR1 and CDR2: MNHEY, SMNVEV (reference sequence). The CDR3 loop spans 14 amino acids. With 8 bases removed from V and 8 bases from J, the gap between germline ends came to 18 bases. The chain's CDR3 is CASARGEGGEKLFF. The CDR3 nucleotides read TGTGCCAGCGCCCGCGGGGAGGGTGGGGAAAAACTGTTTTTT. The full variable domain, in which reference TRBV27 and TRBJ1-4 provide the parts outside the CDR3, is EAQVTQNPRYLITVTGKKLTVTCSQNMNHEYMSWYRQDPGLGLRQIYYSMNVEVTDKGDVPEGYKVSRKEKRNFPLILESPSPNQTSLYFCASARGEGGEKLFFGSGTQLSVL.

This clonotype was counted a few times. The chain has TRBV30 and TRBJ1-1, with D perhaps TRBD1 (6 bases). V dropped 5 bases and J dropped 0 bases, with 10 bases sitting between them. The germline CDR1 and CDR2 sequences are GTSNPN and SVGIG (reference sequence). The CDR3 length is 13 residues. The CDR3 here is CAWGQGMNTEAFF. The CDR3 bases are TGTGCCTGGGGTCAGGGGATGAACACTGAAGCTTTCTTT.

This clonotype was picked up many times. V and J are TRBV20-1 and TRBJ2-5, with D tentatively TRBD2 (6 bases). The ends were cut back, 1 base at V and 5 bases at J, with 17 bases in the middle. Germline lookup yields CDR1 DFQATT and CDR2 SNEGSKA (reference sequence). There are 15 residues in the CDR3. CDR3 residues: CSARGGTPKGETQYF. The CDR3 region has the DNA TGCAGTGCTAGAGGGGGGACTCCGAAAGGGGAGACCCAGTACTTC.

This clonotype came up many times. This rearrangement joins TRBV12-3 or TRBV12-4 to TRBJ1-1; D gene unclear. The CDR3 has 14 residues. With 5 bases removed from V and 2 bases from J, the gap between germline ends came to 12 bases. CDR3 sequence reads: CASSPSSINTEAFF. The CDR3 DNA sequence: TGTGCCAGCAGTCCAAGCAGCATAAACACTGAAGCTTTCTTT.

This chain uses TRBV5-6 with TRBJ1-5, with a weak D call TRBD1 (5 bases). Germline V gene sequence: CDR1 SGHDT, CDR2 YYEEEE. CDR3 length: 16 residues. Trimming took 1 base from V and 0 from J, leaving 11 bases between them. CDR3 amino acids: CASSLWRDYSNQPQHF. CDR3 DNA: TGTGCCAGCAGCTTGTGGCGGGACTATAGCAATCAGCCCCAGCATTTT.

There are many counts of this clonotype. For the CDR3, the DNA is TGTGCCAGCAGTTTTGGGAGGGGCCGGCAGGAAAAACTGTTTTTT. As protein: CASSFGRGRQEKLFF. The rearrangement links TRBV12-3 or TRBV12-4 to TRBJ1-4; weak D call: TRBD1 (5 bases). CDR3 length equals 15 residues. V was clipped by 3 bases and J by 8 bases, with 16 bases between them.

The chain carries TRBV19 and TRBJ2-2; D not certain. V gave up 7 bases and J gave up 2 bases, with 11 bases separating them. Germline CDR1 LNHDA, CDR2 SQIVND (reference sequence). The CDR3 extends over 14 amino acids. CDR3 nucleotides: TGTGCCAGTACCCAGACATTAAACACCGGGGAGCTGTTTTTT. Protein product: CASTQTLNTGELFF.

The table lists this clonotype with a few counts. No conserved phenylalanine or tryptophan is present at the end of the CDR3, so a read error is the likely explanation. CDR3 protein: CASSQDSRGRAFL. As DNA, the CDR3 is TGCGCCAGCAGCCAAGATTCGAGGGGCCGAGCTTTCCTT. The chain employs TRBV4-1 and TRBJ1-1; perhaps TRBD1 as D (5 bases). Between the trimmed V and J ends, which lost 0 bases and 10 bases, there was a span of 12 bases. Germline assignment: CDR1 MGHRA and CDR2 YSYEKL. The CDR3 covers 13 residues.

This clonotype was observed at least ten times. Its ends do not fully match the called genes, so a read error is possible. The genes are TRBV28 and TRBJ2-2; the D gene is possibly TRBD1 (6 bases). CDR3 length: 13 residues. Germline assignment: CDR1 MDHEN and CDR2 SYDVKM. CDR3 nucleotide sequence: TGCACCGTAAGACAGGACAACACCGGGGAGCTGTTTTTT. Its translation: CTVRQDNTGELFF.

Here the CDR3 DNA reads TGTGCCTCTAAAAAGGGGCCCACCACCTACGAGCAGTACTTC. Its translation is CASKKGPTTYEQYF. J is TRBJ2-7 and V is TRBV27, with D possibly TRBD1 on 5 matching bases. V dropped 11 bases and J dropped 2 bases, with 19 bases sitting between them. The CDR3 runs 14 residues. Germline V CDR1 and CDR2: MNHEY, SMNVEV (reference sequence).

This clonotype was counted between two and nine times. The chain links TRBV5-1 to TRBJ2-2, with D possibly called TRBD1 or TRBD2 (6 bases each). Trimming removed 1 base from V and 10 bases from J, with 14 bases in between. Germline-derived CDR1 and CDR2 are SGHRS and YFSETQ. The CDR3 extends over 14 amino acids. In nucleotides, the CDR3 is TGCGCCAGCAGCTTGACGGGGGCTCCCTCGGAGCTGTTTTTT. The encoded protein is CASSLTGAPSELFF.

At least ten counts were recorded for this clonotype. V is TRBV7-2 and J is TRBJ2-5; D might be TRBD1 (6 bases). The CDR3 runs to 16 residues. Germline V gives CDR1 SGHTA, CDR2 FQGNSA. V lost 2 bases to trimming and J lost 2 bases, with 15 bases between them. The CDR3 loop reads CASSLNPGGGQETQYF. CDR3 coding DNA: TGTGCCAGCAGCTTAAATCCTGGGGGCGGGCAAGAGACCCAGTACTTC.

This clonotype was picked up many times. As DNA, the CDR3 is TGTGCCAGCAGTTTCCGGGAGACCGCCAAAAACATTCAGTACTTC. It specifies CASSFRETAKNIQYF. V gene TRBV28 combines with J gene TRBJ2-4; a weak D match, TRBD2 (6 bases). This CDR3 is built from 15 residues. Germline V gene data show CDR1 as MDHEN and CDR2 as SYDVKM. V was shortened by 3 bases and J by 1 base, with 10 bases between the two germline ends.

This clonotype was counted at least ten times. V and J are TRBV11-2 and TRBJ2-2, with 9 bases identical to TRBD2. The junction had 17 bases not matched to a gene; V was cut back by 2 bases and J by 1 base. From germline, CDR1 is SGHAT and CDR2 FQNNGV. This CDR3 has 21 residues. The CDR3 DNA reads TGTGCCAGCAGCTTACCCTCCGGGACTAGCAAAACCCTGCGGAACACCGGGGAGCTGTTTTTT. Translating gives CASSLPSGTSKTLRNTGELFF.

This clonotype was found a few times. This sequence joins TRBV11-2 and TRBJ2-5; tentative D call: TRBD2 (6 bases). The CDR3 has 15 residues. The germline V gene has CDR1 SGHAT and CDR2 FQNNGV. Trimming shortened V by 5 bases and J by 4 bases, and 17 bases separated the two germline ends. The DNA for the CDR3 is TGTGCCAGCAGCAACGGGGGAGCTGGAGGAGAGACCCAGTACTTC. Protein sequence: CASSNGGAGGETQYF.